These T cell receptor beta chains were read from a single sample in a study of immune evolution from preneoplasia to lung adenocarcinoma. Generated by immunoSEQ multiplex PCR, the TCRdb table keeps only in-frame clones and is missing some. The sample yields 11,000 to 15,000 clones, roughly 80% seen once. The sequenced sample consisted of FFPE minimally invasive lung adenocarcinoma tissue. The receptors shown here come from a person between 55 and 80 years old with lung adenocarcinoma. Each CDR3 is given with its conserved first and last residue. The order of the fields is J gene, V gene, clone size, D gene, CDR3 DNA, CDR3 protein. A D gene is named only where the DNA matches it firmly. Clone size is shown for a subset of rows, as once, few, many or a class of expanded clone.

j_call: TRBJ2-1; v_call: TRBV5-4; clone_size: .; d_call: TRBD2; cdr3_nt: TGTGCCAGCAAGGTCGGCGGGGGAATTGAGCAGTTCTTC; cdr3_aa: CASKVGGGIEQFF
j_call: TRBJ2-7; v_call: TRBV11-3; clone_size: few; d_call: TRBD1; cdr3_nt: TGTGCCAGCAGCTTAGTACAGGGGAGCTCCTACGAGCAGTACTTC; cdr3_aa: CASSLVQGSSYEQYF
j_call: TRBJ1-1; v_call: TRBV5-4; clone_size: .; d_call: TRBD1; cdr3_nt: TGTGCCAGCAGCCAACCCCTACAGGGGAGCACTGAAGCTTTCTTT; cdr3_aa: CASSQPLQGSTEAFF
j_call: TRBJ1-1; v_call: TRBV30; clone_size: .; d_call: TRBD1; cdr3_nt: TGTGCCTGGAGTGCCCCGGACAGGGGGCTCACTGAAGCTTTCTTT; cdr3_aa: CAWSAPDRGLTEAFF
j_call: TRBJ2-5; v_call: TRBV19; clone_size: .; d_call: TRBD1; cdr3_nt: TGTGCCAGTAGTCGAGGGACAGGGCGGGAGACCCAGTACTTC; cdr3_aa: CASSRGTGRETQYF
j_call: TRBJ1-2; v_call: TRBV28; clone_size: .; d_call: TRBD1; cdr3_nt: TGTGCCAGCAGACGGACAGGGGGGGAGGGCTACACCTTC; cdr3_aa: CASRRTGGEGYTF
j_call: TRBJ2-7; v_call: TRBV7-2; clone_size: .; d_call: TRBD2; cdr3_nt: TGTGCCAGCAGCTTAGTTGCTGGCGGGGGGGGGTACGAGCAGTACTTC; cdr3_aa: CASSLVAGGGGYEQYF
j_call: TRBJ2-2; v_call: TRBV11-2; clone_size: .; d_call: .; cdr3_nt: TGTGCCAGCAGCTGGGAATCCGGGGAGCTGTTTTTT; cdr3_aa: CASSWESGELFF
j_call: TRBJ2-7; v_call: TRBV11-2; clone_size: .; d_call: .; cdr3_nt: TGTGCCAGCAGCCCTACCGGCGGAGGGGGGCGCGAGCAGTACTTC; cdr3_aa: CASSPTGGGGREQYF
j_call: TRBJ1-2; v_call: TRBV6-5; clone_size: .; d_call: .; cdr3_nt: TGTGCCAGCGCCTCACAGGGTGGCTCTAGCTATGGCTACACCTTC; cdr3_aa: CASASQGGSSYGYTF
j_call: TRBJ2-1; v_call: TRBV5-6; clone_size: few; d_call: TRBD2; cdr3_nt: TGTGCCAGCAGCTTGTTGACTAGCGGGAGGAACGACAATGAGCAGTTCTTC; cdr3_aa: CASSLLTSGRNDNEQFF
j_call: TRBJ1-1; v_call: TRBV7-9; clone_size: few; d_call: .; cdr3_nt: TGTGCCAGCAGCCCTTGGATGATCGCTGAAGCTTTCTTT; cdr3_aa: CASSPWMIAEAFF
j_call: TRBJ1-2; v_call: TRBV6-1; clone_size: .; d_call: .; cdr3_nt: TGTGCCAGCAGAGCGGGACATTCGTACTATGGCTACACCTTC; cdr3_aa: CASRAGHSYYGYTF
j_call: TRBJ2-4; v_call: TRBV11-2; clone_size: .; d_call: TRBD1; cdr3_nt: TGTGCCAGCAGTCCTCAGGGGGCCCCCAGGCACTTC; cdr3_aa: CASSPQGAPRHF
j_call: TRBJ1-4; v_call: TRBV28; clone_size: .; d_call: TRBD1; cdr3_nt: TGTGCCAGCAGAAGGGGAAAACAGGGGGCGCGGGAAAAACTGTTTTTT; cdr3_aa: CASRRGKQGAREKLFF
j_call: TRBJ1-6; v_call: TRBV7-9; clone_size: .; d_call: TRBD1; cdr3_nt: TGTGCCAGCAGCTTCGGACAGGGGGGTAATTCACCCCTCCACTTT; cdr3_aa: CASSFGQGGNSPLHF